The rows below give T cell receptor beta chains drawn from one sample of a study of blood T cell repertoires in COVID-19. Profiling relied on immunoSEQ multiplex PCR, and the TCRdb table lists in-frame clones only, not all of them. This table holds approximately 300,000 clones, 75% to 90% found once. Input material: PBMCs or T cells enriched from blood (not recorded which). These receptors were taken from a man in his sixties who had recovered from COVID-19. CDR3s include the opening cysteine and the closing phenylalanine or tryptophan. A D gene is named only where the DNA matches it firmly. Size is stated for part of the rows, as once, few or many counts, or as a class when the clone is expanded.

j_call	v_call	d_call	clone_size	cdr3_nt	cdr3_aa
TRBJ2-4	TRBV5-4	-	-	TGTGCCAGCAGCTTCTCGGCTACAGGGTTCAAAAACATTCAGTACTTC	CASSFSATGFKNIQYF
TRBJ2-7	TRBV5-1	TRBD2	-	TGCGCCAGCAGCTTGTTGACTAGCGGCTACGAGCAGTACTTC	CASSLLTSGYEQYF
TRBJ2-7	TRBV15	-	-	TGTGCCACCAGCAGAGATGAGGGCTCCTACGAGCAGTACTTC	CATSRDEGSYEQYF
TRBJ1-5	TRBV3-1/TRBV3-2	-	-	TGTGCCAGCAGCCAGGGGGCCGGACAGCCCCAGCATTTT	CASSQGAGQPQHF
TRBJ1-5	TRBV27	-	few	TGTGCCAGCAGTTTATGGCCTAGCAATCAGCCCCAGCATTTT	CASSLWPSNQPQHF
TRBJ2-3	TRBV11-3	-	once	TGTGCCAGCAGCCTGCGGTCGTATAGCACAGATACGCAGTATTTT	CASSLRSYSTDTQYF
TRBJ2-7	TRBV10-3	-	-	TGTGCCATCAGTGATCCGGGACTGGGGCGGGACGAGCAGTACTTC	CAISDPGLGRDEQYF
TRBJ2-5	TRBV7-3	TRBD2	-	TGTGCCAGCAGCTTGTTTCCGGTGGGAGGGGAGACCCAGTACTTC	CASSLFPVGGETQYF
TRBJ2-1	TRBV7-6	-	-	TGTGCCAGCAGCTTAGTAGGGGGGAGGGCCCTCAATGAGCAGTTCTTC	CASSLVGGRALNEQFF
TRBJ2-4	TRBV4-1	TRBD2	few	TGCGCCAGCAGCCAAGATTCGCAGTCTAGCGGGATAACCAAAAACATTCAGTACTTC	CASSQDSQSSGITKNIQYF
TRBJ2-7	TRBV18	TRBD1	-	TGTGCCAGCTCACAAACTCCGGGACAGTTCTACGAGCAGTACTTC	CASSQTPGQFYEQYF
TRBJ1-5	TRBV6-1	-	-	TGTGCCAGCAGTGATCCCTCGGGCAATCAGCCCCAGCATTTT	CASSDPSGNQPQHF
TRBJ1-4	TRBV28	-	-	TGTGCCAGCAGTCCCCAGGGAGGAGGACATGAAAAACTGTTTTTT	CASSPQGGGHEKLFF
TRBJ1-3	TRBV6-5	-	-	TGTGCCAGCAGTTGGGCTGTGGCTGGAAACACCATATATTTT	CASSWAVAGNTIYF
TRBJ2-1	TRBV7-3	-	-	TGTGCCAGCAGCCCGCGCGGGACGCCCGGATTGGAGCAGTTCTTC	CASSPRGTPGLEQFF
TRBJ2-6	TRBV11-2	-	once	TGTGCCAGCAGCTTAGATACTAGCCGAATGAGTGGGGCCAACGTCCTGACTTTC	CASSLDTSRMSGANVLTF
TRBJ2-7	TRBV7-2	-	-	TGTGCCAGCAGCTTAGCAGGCGGGTACGAGCAGTACTTC	CASSLAGGYEQYF
TRBJ1-5	TRBV27	TRBD1	-	TGTGCCAGCAGTTTATCCGTGGCAGGGGGCAGCCAGCCCCAGCATTTT	CASSLSVAGGSQPQHF